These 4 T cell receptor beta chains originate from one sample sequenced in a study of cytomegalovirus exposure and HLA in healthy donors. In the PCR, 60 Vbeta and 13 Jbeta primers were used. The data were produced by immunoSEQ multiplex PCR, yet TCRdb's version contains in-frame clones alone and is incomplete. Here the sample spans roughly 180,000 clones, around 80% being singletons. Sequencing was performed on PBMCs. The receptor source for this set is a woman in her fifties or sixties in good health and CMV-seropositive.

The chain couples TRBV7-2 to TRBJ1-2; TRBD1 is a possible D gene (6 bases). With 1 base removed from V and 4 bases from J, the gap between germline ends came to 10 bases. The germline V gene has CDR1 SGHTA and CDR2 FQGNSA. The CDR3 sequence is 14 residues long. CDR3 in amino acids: CASSLGTGTYGYTF. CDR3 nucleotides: TGTGCCAGCAGCTTAGGCACAGGGACCTATGGCTACACCTTC. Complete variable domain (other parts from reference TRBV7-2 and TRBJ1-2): GAGVSQSPSNKVTEKGKDVELRCDPISGHTALYWYRQSLGQGLEFLIYFQGNSAPDKSGLPSDRFSAERTGGSVSTLTIQRTQQEDSAVYLCASSLGTGTYGYTFGSGTRLTVV.

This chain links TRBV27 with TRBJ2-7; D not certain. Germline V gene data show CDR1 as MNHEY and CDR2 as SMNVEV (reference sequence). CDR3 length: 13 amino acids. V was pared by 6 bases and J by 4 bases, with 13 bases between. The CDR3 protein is CASRPLTGYEQYF. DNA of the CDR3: TGTGCCAGCAGACCCCTTACCGGGTACGAGCAGTACTTC.

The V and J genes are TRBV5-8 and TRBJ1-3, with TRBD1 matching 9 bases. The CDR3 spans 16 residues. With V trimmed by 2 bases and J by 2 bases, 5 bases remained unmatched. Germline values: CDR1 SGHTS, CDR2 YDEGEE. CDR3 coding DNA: TGTGCCAGCAGCTTAACAGGGGGCTCGGCTGGAAACACCATATATTTT. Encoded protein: CASSLTGGSAGNTIYF.

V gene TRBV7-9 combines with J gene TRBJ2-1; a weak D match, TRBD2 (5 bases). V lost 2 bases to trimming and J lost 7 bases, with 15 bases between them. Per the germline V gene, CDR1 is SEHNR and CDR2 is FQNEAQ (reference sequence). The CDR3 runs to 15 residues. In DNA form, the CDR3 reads TGTGCCAGCAGCTTATTAAATGGACCGGGGAATGAGCAGTTCTTC. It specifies CASSLLNGPGNEQFF.